What follows are 13 T cell receptor beta chains derived from one specimen sequenced in a study of blood T cell repertoires in COVID-19. The method was immunoSEQ multiplex PCR; TCRdb's version includes in-frame clones alone and lacks a portion of them. The sample shows a few hundred thousand clones, around 89% of them seen only once. Sequenced material: PBMCs or T cells enriched from blood (not recorded which). The receptors shown here come from a man younger than 35 who had recovered from COVID-19.

The chain is built from TRBV18 and TRBJ2-7; D may be TRBD1 (5 bases). Germline loops: CDR1 KGHSH, CDR2 LQKENI. The CDR3 consists of 14 residues. V was clipped by 3 bases and J by 2 bases, with 11 bases between them. CDR3 protein: CASSPGAATYEQYF. For the CDR3, the DNA is TGTGCCAGCTCACCTGGGGCGGCGACCTACGAGCAGTACTTC.

V usage is TRBV24-1 and J usage is TRBJ2-1; 13 nucleotides match TRBD2. Germline V lookup: CDR1 KGHDR, CDR2 SFDVKD. The CDR3 is 16 amino acids. The junction had 7 bases not matched to a gene; V was cut back by 4 bases and J by 8 bases. CDR3 bases: TGTGCCACCAGTGACCGCGGGACTAGCGGGACACATGAGCAGTTCTTC. It is translated as CATSDRGTSGTHEQFF.

This clone showed up just a few times. This chain connects TRBV30 to TRBJ2-7; D remains unclear. V was pared by 3 bases and J by 6 bases, with 18 bases between. This CDR3 has 14 amino acids. Germline CDR1 is GTSNPN and CDR2 is SVGIG (reference sequence). The CDR3 DNA reads as TGTGCCTGGAGCCCGGTGAGTCAAAACTCCGAGCAGTACTTC. It encodes CAWSPVSQNSEQYF.

The chain combines TRBV5-1 with TRBJ1-2; 10 nucleotides line up with TRBD1. V dropped 0 bases and J dropped 8; count of bases not matched to a gene: 7. The CDR3 is made up of 15 amino acids. Germline V gene sequence: CDR1 SGHRS, CDR2 YFSETQ. The CDR3 protein is CASSLDGTGDWGYTF. The CDR3 DNA reads as TGCGCCAGCAGCTTGGACGGGACAGGGGATTGGGGCTACACCTTC.

Regarding this clone: This likely came from a read error, as a far larger clone is one base away. The chain employs TRBV7-2 and TRBJ2-7; no clear D gene. The CDR3 has 12 amino acids. CDR1 and CDR2 (germline): SGHTA, FQGNSA. The V and J ends lost 5 bases and 0 bases respectively, with 5 bases between them. The DNA for the CDR3 is TGTGCCAGCAGCATGAGCTCCTACGAGCAGTACTTC. Translating gives CASSMSSYEQYF. The full variable domain, its missing parts supplied by reference TRBV7-2 and TRBJ2-7, is GAGVSQSPSNKVTEKGKDVELRCDPISGHTALYWYRQSLGQGLEFLIYFQGNSAPDKSGLPSDRFSAERTGGSVSTLTIQRTQQEDSAVYLCASSMSSYEQYFGPGTRLTVT.

The V and J genes are TRBV4-3 and TRBJ1-4, with D perhaps matching TRBD1 (5 bases). The V end was cut by 4 bases, the J end by 7 bases, with 19 bases between. CDR1 LGHNA and CDR2 YSLEER come from the germline V gene. The CDR3 extends over 16 amino acids. CDR3 loop: CASSPLSGGLIEKLFF. CDR3 bases: TGCGCCAGCAGCCCCCTCTCTGGGGGACTGATTGAAAAACTGTTTTTT.

The V and J genes are TRBV7-2 and TRBJ2-3; D is possibly TRBD2 (5 bases). This CDR3 comprises 16 residues. V lost 1 base and J 2 bases, leaving 13 bases between the germline ends. Germline V gene data show CDR1 as SGHTA and CDR2 as FQGNSA. CDR3 protein: CASSLVRVFLTDTQYF. CDR3 coding DNA: TGTGCCAGCAGCTTAGTGCGGGTTTTTCTCACAGATACGCAGTATTTT. Combining the CDR3 with reference TRBV7-2 and TRBJ2-3 gives the whole variable domain GAGVSQSPSNKVTEKGKDVELRCDPISGHTALYWYRQSLGQGLEFLIYFQGNSAPDKSGLPSDRFSAERTGGSVSTLTIQRTQQEDSAVYLCASSLVRVFLTDTQYFGPGTRLTVL.

V usage is TRBV25-1 and J usage is TRBJ2-7, with 8 bases lining up with TRBD1. J was trimmed by 5 bases and V by 3 bases; bases with no gene match: 12. CDR1 and CDR2 from the germline V gene are MGHDK and SYGVNS. This CDR3 has 16 residues. The CDR3 DNA sequence: TGTGCCAGCAGTGATCTTGGTCAGGGGGCTGGTCACGAGCAGTACTTC. Amino acid sequence: CASSDLGQGAGHEQYF.

The chain is built from TRBV27 and TRBJ1-5, with TRBD1 matching 9 bases. With V trimmed by 2 bases and J by 6 bases, 8 bases remained unmatched. Germline V CDR1 and CDR2: MNHEY, SMNVEV (reference sequence). The CDR3 has 16 residues. CDR3 loop: CASSLIGDRAGQPQHF. The CDR3 DNA sequence: TGTGCCAGCAGTTTAATAGGGGACAGGGCTGGTCAGCCCCAGCATTTT.

There are a few counts of this clone. The V call is TRBV6-2 or TRBV6-3, the J call TRBJ1-2; unclear D gene. V was shortened by 0 bases and J by 4 bases, with 12 bases between the two germline ends. Germline-derived CDR1 and CDR2 are MNHEY and SVGEGT. The CDR3 is made up of 15 amino acids. The CDR3 spells CASSYSSTAPYGYTF. CDR3 sequence (DNA): TGTGCCAGCAGTTACTCGAGCACTGCCCCCTATGGCTACACCTTC.

The chain links TRBV2 to TRBJ2-2, with 13 bases matching TRBD2. Per germline, CDR1 SNHLY and CDR2 FYNNEI. With 10 bases clipped from V and 4 bases from J, the junction kept 6 bases outside the gene matches. CDR3 size: 15 residues. CDR3 nucleotides: TGTGCCAACCGACTAGCGGGGGGCCCCACCGGGGAGCTGTTTTTT. Translating gives CANRLAGGPTGELFF.

This clone was found once. This chain joins TRBV15 and TRBJ1-3; 7 bases are shared with TRBD1. Per the germline V gene, CDR1 is LNHNV and CDR2 is YYDKDF (reference sequence). The CDR3 is 15 amino acids. With 2 bases clipped from V and 2 bases from J, the junction kept 3 bases outside the gene matches. CDR3 sequence: CATSRNTGAGNTIYF. In DNA, the CDR3 is TGTGCCACCAGCAGAAATACAGGGGCTGGAAACACCATATATTTT.

The chain joins TRBV7-9 to TRBJ2-5; 7 positions match TRBD2. Unmatched junction bases numbered 4, after V lost 4 bases and J lost 5 bases. This CDR3 spans 13 amino acids. CDR1 and CDR2 from the germline V gene are SEHNR and FQNEAQ (reference sequence). The CDR3 DNA reads as TGTGCCAGCAGCTCGGGGGGTCGGGAGACCCAGTACTTC. It translates to CASSSGGRETQYF.